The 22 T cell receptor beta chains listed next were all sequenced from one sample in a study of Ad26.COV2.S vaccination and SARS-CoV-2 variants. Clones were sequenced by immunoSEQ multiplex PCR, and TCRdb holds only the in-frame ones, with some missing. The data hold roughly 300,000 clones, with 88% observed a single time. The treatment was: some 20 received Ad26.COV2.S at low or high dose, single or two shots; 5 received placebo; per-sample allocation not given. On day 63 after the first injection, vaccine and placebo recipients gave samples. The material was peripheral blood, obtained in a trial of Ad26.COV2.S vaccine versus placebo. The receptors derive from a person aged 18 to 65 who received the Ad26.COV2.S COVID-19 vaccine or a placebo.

The CDR3 reads CSVTGRSTEAFF. DNA for the CDR3: TGCAGCGTCACAGGCCGGTCGACTGAAGCTTTCTTT. The rearrangement uses TRBV29-1 and TRBJ1-1, with D tentatively TRBD1 (5 bases). This CDR3 has 12 amino acids. Trimming cost V 6 bases and J 5 bases, with 13 bases left between them. Germline CDR1 reads SQVTM; CDR2 reads ANQGSEA.

The CDR3 reads CASSLVGWNSPLHF. As DNA, the CDR3 is TGTGCCAGCAGCTTGGTGGGTTGGAATTCACCCCTCCACTTT. The chain carries TRBV5-5 and TRBJ1-6; D unresolved. The germline V and J ends were trimmed by 0 bases and 7 bases, with 8 bases remaining between them. Germline CDR1 reads SGHKS; CDR2 reads YYEKEE (reference sequence). This CDR3 region has 14 residues.

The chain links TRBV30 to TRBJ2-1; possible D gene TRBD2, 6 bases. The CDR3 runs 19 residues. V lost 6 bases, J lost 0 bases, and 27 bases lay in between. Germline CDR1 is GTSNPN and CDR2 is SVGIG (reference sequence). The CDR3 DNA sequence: TGTGCCTGTCAAGAGTGGGGGGTCCGCCGCTTTAGCTCCTACAATGAGCAGTTCTTC. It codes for CACQEWGVRRFSSYNEQFF.

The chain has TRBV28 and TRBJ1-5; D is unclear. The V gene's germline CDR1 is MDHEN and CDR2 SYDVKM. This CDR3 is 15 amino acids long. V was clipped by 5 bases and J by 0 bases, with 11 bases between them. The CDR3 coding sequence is TGTGCCAGCAGTCCCGCTGATTATAGCAATCAGCCCCAGCATTTT. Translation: CASSPADYSNQPQHF. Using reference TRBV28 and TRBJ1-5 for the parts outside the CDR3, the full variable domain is DVKVTQSSRYLVKRTGEKVFLECVQDMDHENMFWYRQDPGLGLRLIYFSYDVKMKEKGDIPEGYSVSREKKERFSLILESASTNQTSMYLCASSPADYSNQPQHFGDGTRLSIL.

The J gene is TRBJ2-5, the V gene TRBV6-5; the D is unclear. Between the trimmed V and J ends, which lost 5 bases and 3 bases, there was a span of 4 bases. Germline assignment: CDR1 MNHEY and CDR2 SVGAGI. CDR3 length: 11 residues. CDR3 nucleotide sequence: TGTGCCAGCAGTACAGAAGAGACCCAGTACTTC. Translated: CASSTEETQYF.

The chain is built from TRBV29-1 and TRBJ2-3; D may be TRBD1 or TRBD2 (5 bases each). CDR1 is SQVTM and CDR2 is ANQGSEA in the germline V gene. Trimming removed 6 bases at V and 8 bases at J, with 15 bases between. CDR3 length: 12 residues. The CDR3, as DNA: TGCAGCGTGAGGGACGCTGAACCTACGCAGTATTTT. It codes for CSVRDAEPTQYF.

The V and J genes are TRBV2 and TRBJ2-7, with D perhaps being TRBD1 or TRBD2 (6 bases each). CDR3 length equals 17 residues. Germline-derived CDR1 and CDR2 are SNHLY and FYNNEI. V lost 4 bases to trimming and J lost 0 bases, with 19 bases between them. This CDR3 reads CASSARQFGGSSYEQYF. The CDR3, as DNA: TGTGCCAGCAGTGCGAGGCAGTTCGGGGGCAGCTCCTACGAGCAGTACTTC. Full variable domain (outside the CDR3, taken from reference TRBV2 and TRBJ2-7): EPEVTQTPSHQVTQMGQEVILRCVPISNHLYFYWYRQILGQKVEFLVSFYNNEISEKSEIFDDQFSVERPDGSNFTLKIRSTKLEDSAMYFCASSARQFGGSSYEQYFGPGTRLTVT.

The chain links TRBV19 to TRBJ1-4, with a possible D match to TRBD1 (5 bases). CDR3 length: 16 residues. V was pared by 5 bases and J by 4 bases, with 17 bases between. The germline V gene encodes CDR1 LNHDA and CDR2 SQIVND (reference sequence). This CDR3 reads CASSLRSGTYNEKLFF. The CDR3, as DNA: TGTGCCAGTAGTTTAAGATCAGGGACCTATAATGAAAAACTGTTTTTT.

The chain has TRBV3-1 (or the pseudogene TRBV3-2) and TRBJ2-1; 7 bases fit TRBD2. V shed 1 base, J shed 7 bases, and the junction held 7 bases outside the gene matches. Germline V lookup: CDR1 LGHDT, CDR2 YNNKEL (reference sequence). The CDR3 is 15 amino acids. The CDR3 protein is CASSQVAGVNNEQFF. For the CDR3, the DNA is TGTGCCAGCAGCCAAGTCGCGGGGGTCAATAATGAGCAGTTCTTC.

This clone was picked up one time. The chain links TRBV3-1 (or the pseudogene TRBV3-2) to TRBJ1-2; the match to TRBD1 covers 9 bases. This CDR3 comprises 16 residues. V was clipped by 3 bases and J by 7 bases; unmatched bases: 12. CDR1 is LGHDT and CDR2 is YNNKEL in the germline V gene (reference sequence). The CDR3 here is CASSHAGDRVEGGYTF. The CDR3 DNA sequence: TGTGCCAGCAGCCACGCCGGGGACAGGGTCGAGGGTGGCTACACCTTC.

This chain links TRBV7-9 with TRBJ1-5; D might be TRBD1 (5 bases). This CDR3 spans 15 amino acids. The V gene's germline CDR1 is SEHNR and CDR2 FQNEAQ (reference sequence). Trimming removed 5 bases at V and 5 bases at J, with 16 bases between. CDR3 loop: CASSPPGLGYQPQHF. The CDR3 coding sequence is TGTGCCAGCAGCCCTCCGGGACTAGGATATCAGCCCCAGCATTTT. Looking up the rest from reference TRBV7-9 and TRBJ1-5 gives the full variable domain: DTGVSQNPRHKITKRGQNVTFRCDPISEHNRLYWYRQTLGQGPEFLTYFQNEAQLEKSRLLSDRFSAERPKGSFSTLEIQRTEQGDSAMYLCASSPPGLGYQPQHFGDGTRLSIL.

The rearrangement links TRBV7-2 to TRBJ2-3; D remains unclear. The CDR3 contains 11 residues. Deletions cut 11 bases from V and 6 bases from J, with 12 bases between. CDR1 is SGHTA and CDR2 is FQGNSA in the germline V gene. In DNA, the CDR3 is TGTGCCTCTAAGCCCGGGGATACGCAGTATTTT. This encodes CASKPGDTQYF.

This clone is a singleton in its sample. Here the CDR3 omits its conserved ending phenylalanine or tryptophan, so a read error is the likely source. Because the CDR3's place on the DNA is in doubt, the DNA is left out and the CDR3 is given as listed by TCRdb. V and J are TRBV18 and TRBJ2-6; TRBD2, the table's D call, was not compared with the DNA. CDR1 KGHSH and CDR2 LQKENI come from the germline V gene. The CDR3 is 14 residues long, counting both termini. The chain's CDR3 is CASSPPLRGRRMNT.

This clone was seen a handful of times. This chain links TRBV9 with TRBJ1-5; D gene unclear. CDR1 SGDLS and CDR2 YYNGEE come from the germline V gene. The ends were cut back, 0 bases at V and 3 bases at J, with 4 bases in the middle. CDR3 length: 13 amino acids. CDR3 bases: TGTGCCAGCAGCGTAGACTACAATCAGCCCCAGCATTTT. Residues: CASSVDYNQPQHF.

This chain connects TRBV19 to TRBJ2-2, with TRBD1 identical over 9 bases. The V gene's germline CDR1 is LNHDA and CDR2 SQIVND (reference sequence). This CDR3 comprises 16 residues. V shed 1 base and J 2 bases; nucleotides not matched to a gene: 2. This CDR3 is CASSIGDRVNTGELFF. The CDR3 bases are TGTGCCAGTAGTATAGGGGACAGGGTAAACACCGGGGAGCTGTTTTTT.

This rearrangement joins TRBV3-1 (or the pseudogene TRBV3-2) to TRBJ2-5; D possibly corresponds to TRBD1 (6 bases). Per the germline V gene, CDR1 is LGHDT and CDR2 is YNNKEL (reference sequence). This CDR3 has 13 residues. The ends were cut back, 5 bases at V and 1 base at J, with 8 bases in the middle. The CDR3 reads CASSSQGQETQYF. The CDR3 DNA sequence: TGTGCCAGCAGCTCACAGGGCCAAGAGACCCAGTACTTC.

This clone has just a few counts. The CDR3 loop reads CATSRGAGDQPQHF. In DNA form, the CDR3 reads TGTGCCACCAGCAGAGGGGCAGGAGATCAGCCCCAGCATTTT. This chain links TRBV15 with TRBJ1-5; D gene unclear. CDR3 size: 14 residues. CDR1 and CDR2 (germline): LNHNV, YYDKDF (reference sequence). V shed 1 base and J shed 5 bases, with 9 bases lying between them. The entire variable domain, with the rest obtained from reference TRBV15 and TRBJ1-5, is as follows: DAMVIQNPRYQVTQFGKPVTLSCSQTLNHNVMYWYQQKSSQAPKLLFHYYDKDFNNEADTPDNFQSRRPNTSFCFLDIRSPGLGDTAMYLCATSRGAGDQPQHFGDGTRLSIL.

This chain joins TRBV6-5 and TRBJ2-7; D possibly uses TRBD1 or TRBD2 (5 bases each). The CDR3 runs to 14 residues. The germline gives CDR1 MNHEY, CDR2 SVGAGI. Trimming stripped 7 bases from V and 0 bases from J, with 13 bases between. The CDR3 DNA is TGTGCCAGCAAGAGAGGGGTACCCTCCTACGAGCAGTACTTC. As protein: CASKRGVPSYEQYF.

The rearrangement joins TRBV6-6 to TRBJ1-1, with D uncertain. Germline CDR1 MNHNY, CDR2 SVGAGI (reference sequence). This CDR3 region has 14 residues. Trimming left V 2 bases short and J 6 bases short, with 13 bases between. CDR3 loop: CASSYRGRLAEAFF. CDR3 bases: TGTGCCAGCAGTTACAGAGGCAGACTGGCTGAAGCTTTCTTT.

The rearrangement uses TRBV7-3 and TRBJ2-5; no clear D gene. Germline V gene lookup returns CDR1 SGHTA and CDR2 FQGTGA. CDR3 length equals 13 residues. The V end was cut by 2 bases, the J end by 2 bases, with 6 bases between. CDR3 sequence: CASSLRWQETQYF. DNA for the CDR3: TGTGCCAGCAGCTTACGTTGGCAAGAGACCCAGTACTTC.

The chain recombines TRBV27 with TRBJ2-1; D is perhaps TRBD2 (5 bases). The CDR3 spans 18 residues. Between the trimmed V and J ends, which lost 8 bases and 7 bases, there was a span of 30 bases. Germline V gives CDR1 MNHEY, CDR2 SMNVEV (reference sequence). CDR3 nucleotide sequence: TGTGCCAGCGCTACCCCCACTCCCCGCGGAGGAACCAGAAATGAGCAGTTCTTC. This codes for CASATPTPRGGTRNEQFF.

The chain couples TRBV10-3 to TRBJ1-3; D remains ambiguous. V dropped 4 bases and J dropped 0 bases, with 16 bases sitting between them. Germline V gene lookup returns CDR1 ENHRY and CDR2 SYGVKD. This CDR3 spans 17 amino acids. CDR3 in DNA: TGTGCCATCAGTGCGATACAGCAAGTCGCCTCTGGAAACACCATATATTTT. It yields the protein CAISAIQQVASGNTIYF.